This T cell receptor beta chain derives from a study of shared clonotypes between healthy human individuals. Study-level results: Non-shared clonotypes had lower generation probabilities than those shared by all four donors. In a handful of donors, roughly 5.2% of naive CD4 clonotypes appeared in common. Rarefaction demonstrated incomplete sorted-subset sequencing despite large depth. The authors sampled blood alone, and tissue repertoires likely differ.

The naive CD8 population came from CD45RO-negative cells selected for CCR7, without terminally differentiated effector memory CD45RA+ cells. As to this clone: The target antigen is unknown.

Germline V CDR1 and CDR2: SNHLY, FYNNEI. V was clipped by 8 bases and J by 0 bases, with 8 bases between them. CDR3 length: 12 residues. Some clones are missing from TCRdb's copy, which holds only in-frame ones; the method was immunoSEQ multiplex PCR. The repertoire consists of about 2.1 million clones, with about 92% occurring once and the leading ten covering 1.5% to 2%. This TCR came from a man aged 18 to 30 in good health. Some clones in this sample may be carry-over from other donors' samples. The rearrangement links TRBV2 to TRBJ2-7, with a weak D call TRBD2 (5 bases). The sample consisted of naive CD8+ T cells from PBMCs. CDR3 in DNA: TGTGCCAGCCGGGAACACTCCTACGAGCAGTACTTC. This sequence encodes CASREHSYEQYF.